The 9 T cell receptor beta chains reported below all come from one sample, sequenced in a study of T cell changes during pregnancy in multiple sclerosis. The assay was immunoSEQ multiplex PCR, and TCRdb's table has in-frame clones only and misses some. The sample lists 40,000 to 55,000 clones; approximately 87% were seen once. The sequencing used peripheral blood, collected in the first trimester of pregnancy. The receptor source for this set is a female donor in good health, enrolled as a control in a pregnancy study.

The chain joins TRBV19 to TRBJ2-2; weak D call: TRBD2 (6 bases). CDR1 is LNHDA and CDR2 is SQIVND in the germline V gene (reference sequence). This CDR3 has 16 amino acids. V was clipped by 9 bases and J by 0 bases, with 17 bases between them. The CDR3: CASRGKGAPNTGELFF. The CDR3 DNA reads TGTGCCAGCCGCGGGAAGGGAGCCCCGAACACCGGGGAGCTGTTTTTT.

The V and J genes are TRBV11-2 and TRBJ2-7; the match to TRBD1 covers 10 bases. Germline CDR1 reads SGHAT; CDR2 reads FQNNGV. The CDR3 sequence is 16 residues long. The trim removed 5 bases at V and 4 bases at J, leaving 11 bases unmatched. CDR3 sequence: CASSRPIGTGDYEQYF. CDR3 sequence (DNA): TGTGCCAGCAGCCGGCCCATCGGGACAGGGGATTACGAGCAGTACTTC.

V is TRBV11-3 and J is TRBJ2-3; 8 bases fit TRBD2. Germline trimming cut 5 bases from V and 2 bases from J; bases unmatched to any gene: 9. The CDR3 has 16 amino acids. Germline CDR1 is SGHNT and CDR2 is YENEEA. For the CDR3, the DNA is TGTGCCAGCAGCCTCGGCTCTAGCGGGCTCACAGATACGCAGTATTTT. This sequence encodes CASSLGSSGLTDTQYF.

The V gene is TRBV7-3, the J gene TRBJ2-3, with 13 bases lining up with TRBD2. The CDR3 is 16 residues long. Germline CDR1 SGHTA, CDR2 FQGTGA. The junction had 6 bases not matched to a gene; V was cut back by 5 bases and J by 4 bases. This CDR3 reads CASSQRTSGSSDTQYF. The CDR3 region has the DNA TGTGCCAGCAGCCAAAGGACTAGCGGGAGTTCAGATACGCAGTATTTT.

This sequence joins TRBV5-4 and TRBJ1-3; D ambiguous. Germline CDR1 SGHNT, CDR2 YYREEE (reference sequence). V was shortened by 6 bases and J by 0 bases, with 10 bases between the two germline ends. The CDR3 loop spans 14 amino acids. The CDR3 is CASKEANSGNTIYF. In nucleotides, the CDR3 is TGTGCCAGCAAGGAGGCCAACTCTGGAAACACCATATATTTT.

The genes are TRBV4-1 and TRBJ1-3, with 9 positions matching TRBD1. V shed 4 bases and J 1 base; nucleotides not matched to a gene: 14. Germline loops: CDR1 MGHRA, CDR2 YSYEKL. The CDR3 length is 19 residues. Here the CDR3 DNA reads TGCGCCAGCAGCCGAATAGAGGCGGACAGGGGTTCTTCTGGAAACACCATATATTTT. It yields the protein CASSRIEADRGSSGNTIYF.

The J gene is TRBJ2-2, the V gene TRBV4-1; D may be TRBD2 (6 bases). The length of the CDR3 is 15 residues. The V gene's germline CDR1 is MGHRA and CDR2 YSYEKL. Trimming removed 2 bases at V and 2 bases at J, with 9 bases between. CDR3: CASSQSGFNTGELFF. CDR3 DNA sequence: TGCGCCAGCAGCCAAAGCGGGTTTAACACCGGGGAGCTGTTTTTT.

The genes are TRBV11-2 and TRBJ1-1, with 7 bases aligning to TRBD1. The CDR3 is 14 residues long. The V segment lost 3 bases and the J segment 7 bases; nucleotides outside the gene matches: 8. Germline V lookup: CDR1 SGHAT, CDR2 FQNNGV. CDR3 in DNA: TGTGCCAGCAGCTTCGAGGGGGCGGGGAATGAAGCTTTCTTT. Its translation: CASSFEGAGNEAFF.

This clone was detected a few times. This sequence joins TRBV6-4 and TRBJ2-1, with 11 bases lining up with TRBD2. Unmatched junction bases numbered 4, after V lost 3 bases and J lost 6 bases. Germline values: CDR1 MRHNA, CDR2 SNTAGT. CDR3 length: 15 residues. The CDR3 sequence is CASSDGSGGANEQFF. CDR3 sequence (DNA): TGTGCCAGCAGTGATGGTAGCGGGGGGGCCAATGAGCAGTTCTTC.